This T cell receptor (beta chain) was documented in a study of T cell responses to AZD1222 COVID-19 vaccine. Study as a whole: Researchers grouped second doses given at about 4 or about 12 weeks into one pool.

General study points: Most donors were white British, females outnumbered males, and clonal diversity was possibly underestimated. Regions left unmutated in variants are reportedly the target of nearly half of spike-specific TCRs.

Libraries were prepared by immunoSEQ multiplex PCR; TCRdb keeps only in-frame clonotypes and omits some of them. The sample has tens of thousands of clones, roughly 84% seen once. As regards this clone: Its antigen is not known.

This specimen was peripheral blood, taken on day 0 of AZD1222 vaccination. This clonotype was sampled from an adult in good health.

CDR3 region: CARLPRYEQYF. The CDR3 DNA reads TGTGCCAGATTACCCCGTTACGAGCAGTACTTC. The chain combines TRBV27 with TRBJ2-7; no definite D call. Deletions cut 9 bases from V and 4 bases from J, with 10 bases between. CDR1 and CDR2 from the germline V gene are MNHEY and SMNVEV (reference sequence). This CDR3 contains 11 residues.